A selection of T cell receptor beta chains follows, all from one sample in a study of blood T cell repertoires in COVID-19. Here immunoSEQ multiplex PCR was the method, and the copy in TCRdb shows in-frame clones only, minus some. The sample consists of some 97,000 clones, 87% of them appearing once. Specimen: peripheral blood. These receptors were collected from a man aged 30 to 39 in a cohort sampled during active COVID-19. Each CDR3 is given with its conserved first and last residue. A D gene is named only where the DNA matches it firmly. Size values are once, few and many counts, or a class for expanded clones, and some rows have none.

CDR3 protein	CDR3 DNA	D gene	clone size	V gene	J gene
CASSTPPTRAAEAFF	TGTGCCAGTAGTACCCCCCCCACTAGGGCGGCTGAAGCTTTCTTT	.	.	TRBV19	TRBJ1-1
CASSPTGTSGNTIYF	TGTGCCAGCAGTCCTACAGGGACCTCTGGAAACACCATATATTTT	.	.	TRBV2	TRBJ1-3
CASSDPTRETSGGASDEQFF	TGTGCCAGCAGCGATCCAACCAGAGAGACCAGCGGGGGGGCCAGCGATGAGCAGTTCTTC	TRBD2	.	TRBV9	TRBJ2-1
CASSQFPGGNEQFF	TGTGCCAGCAGCCAATTCCCAGGGGGCAATGAGCAGTTCTTC	TRBD1	once	TRBV3-1/TRBV3-2	TRBJ2-1
CASSGQGEGLNEKLFF	TGTGCCAGCAGTGGACAGGGCGAGGGGTTGAATGAAAAACTGTTTTTT	TRBD1	.	TRBV25-1	TRBJ1-4
CASGNRQDPMNTEAFF	TGTGCCAGCGGAAATCGACAGGACCCCATGAACACTGAAGCTTTCTTT	.	.	TRBV28	TRBJ1-1
CASSLQTGVHGYTF	TGTGCCAGCAGCTTGCAAACAGGGGTCCATGGCTACACCTTC	TRBD1	.	TRBV5-5	TRBJ1-2
CASRVIGTGGFNQPQHF	TGTGCCAGCAGGGTTATTGGGACAGGGGGCTTCAATCAGCCCCAGCATTTT	TRBD1	few	TRBV28	TRBJ1-5
CASSQDLDSYEQYF	TGTGCCAGCAGCCAAGATCTAGACTCCTACGAGCAGTACTTC	.	.	TRBV14	TRBJ2-7
CASSHPGEDTQYF	TGTGCCAGCAGTCACCCAGGGGAAGATACGCAGTATTTT	.	.	TRBV6-5	TRBJ2-3
CASSYRGSGANVLTF	TGTGCCAGCAGCTACCGGGGTTCTGGGGCCAACGTCCTGACTTTC	.	.	TRBV7-2	TRBJ2-6
CASLPTGMTGELFF	TGTGCCAGCTTGCCTACAGGGATGACCGGGGAGCTGTTTTTT	.	.	TRBV18	TRBJ2-2
CASRRIGGTGELFF	TGTGCCAGCAGACGCATCGGGGGCACCGGGGAGCTGTTTTTT	.	.	TRBV5-4	TRBJ2-2
CASSPGQGPTYEQYF	TGCGCCAGCAGCCCAGGGCAGGGCCCCACCTACGAGCAGTACTTC	.	.	TRBV4-1	TRBJ2-7
CASSQGTSGGADTQYF	TGCGCCAGCAGCCAAGGGACTAGCGGGGGGGCAGATACGCAGTATTTT	TRBD2	.	TRBV5-1	TRBJ2-3
CASSLAGGRARNEQFF	TGTGCCAGCAGTTTAGCGGGGGGGCGGGCTCGCAATGAGCAGTTCTTC	TRBD2	.	TRBV27	TRBJ2-1
CASSLQGTGELFF	TGTGCCAGCAGCCTGCAGGGAACCGGGGAGCTGTTTTTT	.	.	TRBV5-5	TRBJ2-2
CASSFRDRASEAFF	TGTGCCAGCAGTTTCCGGGACAGGGCATCTGAAGCTTTCTTT	TRBD1	.	TRBV6-5	TRBJ1-1
CASSLGTGENSPLHF	TGTGCCAGCAGCTTGGGGACAGGGGAAAACTCACCCCTCCACTTT	TRBD1	.	TRBV5-4	TRBJ1-6
CASSGPGLPLVTEAFF	TGTGCCAGCAGCGGTCCAGGGCTGCCTTTGGTGACTGAAGCTTTCTTT	.	.	TRBV5-4	TRBJ1-1
CASSLNFRPIGVPSSGEETQYF	TGTGCCAGCAGCTTAAACTTCAGGCCGATCGGGGTCCCCTCTTCCGGCGAAGAGACCCAGTACTTC	.	once	TRBV7-7	TRBJ2-5
CASSPGTENTGELFF	TGTGCCAGCTCACCCGGGACAGAGAACACCGGGGAGCTGTTTTTT	TRBD1	.	TRBV18	TRBJ2-2
CASSLSGNPGYTF	TGTGCCAGCAGCTTATCAGGGAATCCAGGCTACACCTTC	.	.	TRBV5-5	TRBJ1-2